The source of this T cell receptor beta chain is a study of blood T cell repertoires in COVID-19. Study summary: Material from acute and convalescent COVID-19 was sourced from the United States, Italy and Spain.

There are 16 residues in the CDR3. Germline V gene lookup returns CDR1 SGHTA and CDR2 FQGNSA. Trimming removed 1 base from V and 3 bases from J; junction bases left unmatched: 3. A single count supports this clone. The repertoire was sequenced with immunoSEQ multiplex PCR; TCRdb's copy has only in-frame clones and lacks some. The sample has roughly 320,000 clones, 70% to 90% seen once. V and J are TRBV7-2 and TRBJ2-5, with TRBD2 matching over 12 bases. What was sequenced was PBMCs or T cells enriched from blood (not recorded which). The receptor comes from a man aged 25-45 years who had recovered from COVID-19. The CDR3 bases are TGTGCCAGCAGCTTAGAAAGACTAGCGGGAGAAGAGACCCAGTACTTC. This translates into CASSLERLAGEETQYF. Supplemented by reference TRBV7-2 and TRBJ2-5, the full variable domain reads GAGVSQSPSNKVTEKGKDVELRCDPISGHTALYWYRQSLGQGLEFLIYFQGNSAPDKSGLPSDRFSAERTGGSVSTLTIQRTQQEDSAVYLCASSLERLAGEETQYFGPGTRLLVL.